This T cell receptor beta chain comes out of a study of T cells in Graves' hyperthyroidism and ophthalmopathy. Whole-study findings and limits: In simple terms, a model built on 13 V-J features told ophthalmopathy apart from stable hyperthyroidism.

TCR beta CDR3 regions were amplified from RNA transcripts. The HTBI primer set drove a first-round RT-PCR of the TCR CDR3. Each CDR3 protein gets one entry after TCRdb re-called the multiplex PCR reads with MiXCR. The sample records 250,000 or so distinct CDR3 sequences, about 17% being singletons. This clonotype was observed many times. Its antigen is not identified. The V gene lost 8 bases and the J gene lost 8 bases, with 18 bases spanning the gap. Germline-derived CDR1 and CDR2 are SNHLY and FYNNEI. The CDR3 sequence is 13 residues long. V gene TRBV2 combines with J gene TRBJ2-5; the D is unclear. Sample: blood. This TCR came from a woman between 18 and 29 years old with Graves' ophthalmopathy. The CDR3: CASQSDGPYTQYF. The CDR3 DNA reads TGTGCCAGCCAGAGCGATGGACCCTATACCCAGTACTTC.